This TCR beta chain was documented in a study of cytomegalovirus exposure and HLA in healthy donors. Germline-derived CDR1 and CDR2 are SGHRS and YFSETQ. Trimming at V came to 4 bases and at J to 2 bases, leaving 4 bases not matched to a gene. This CDR3 spans 15 amino acids. Primers included in the PCR were 60 Vbeta and 13 Jbeta primers. Libraries were prepared by immunoSEQ multiplex PCR; TCRdb keeps only in-frame clonotypes and omits some of them. The sample carries more than 95,000 clones, approximately 82% recorded once. The chain combines TRBV5-1 with TRBJ2-4; 9 bases are shared with TRBD2. The receptor was derived from a man between 18 and 29 years old in good health and CMV-seropositive. Sequencing was done on a sample of PBMCs. In DNA, the CDR3 is TGCGCCAGCAGCGAGGCGGGGGGGTCCAAAAACATTCAGTACTTC. Amino acid sequence: CASSEAGGSKNIQYF.